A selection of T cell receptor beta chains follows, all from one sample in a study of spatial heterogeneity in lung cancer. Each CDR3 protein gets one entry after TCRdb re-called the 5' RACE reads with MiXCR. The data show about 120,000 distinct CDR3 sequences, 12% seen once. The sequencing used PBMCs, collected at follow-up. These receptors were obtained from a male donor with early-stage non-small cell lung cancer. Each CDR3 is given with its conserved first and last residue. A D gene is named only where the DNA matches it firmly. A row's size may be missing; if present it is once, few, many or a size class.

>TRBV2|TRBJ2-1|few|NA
TGTGCCAGCAGTGATCGACCCGCACGATCCTCGTGGGTCTTC
CASSDRPARSSWVF
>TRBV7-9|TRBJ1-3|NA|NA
TGTGCCAGCACACCCGGGCTTGTGGGAAACACCATATATTTT
CASTPGLVGNTIYF
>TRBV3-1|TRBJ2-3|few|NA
TGTGCCAGCAGCCAAGGGGCTAGCGAGTCAGCAGATACGCAGTATTTT
CASSQGASESADTQYF
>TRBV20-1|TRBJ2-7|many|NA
TGCAGTGCGGGACCCTGGGAGAACGAGCAGTACTTC
CSAGPWENEQYF
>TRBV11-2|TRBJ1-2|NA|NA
TGTGCCAGCAGCTTGGGCAGGGATGGCTACACCTTC
CASSLGRDGYTF
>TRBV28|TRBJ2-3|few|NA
TGTGCCAGCATAGAGTCCCCCGGATCAGATACGCAGTATTTT
CASIESPGSDTQYF
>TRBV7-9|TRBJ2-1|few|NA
TGTGCCAGCAGTAAAGGACAGGAGCAGTTCTTC
CASSKGQEQFF
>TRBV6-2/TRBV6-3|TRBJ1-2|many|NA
TGTGCCAGCACCGACGCAATATTAGATGGCTACACCTTC
CASTDAILDGYTF
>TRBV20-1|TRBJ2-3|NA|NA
TGCAGTGCTAGGGGCCGGGGAACGAACGGGGATACGCAGTATTTT
CSARGRGTNGDTQYF
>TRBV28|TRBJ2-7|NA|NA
TGTGCCAGCAGGCCACCTGCCAGGGTGTTAGGCGAGCAGTACTTC
CASRPPARVLGEQYF
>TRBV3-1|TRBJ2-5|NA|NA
TGTGCCAGCAGCCAAAGAGCGGAGAAAGAGACCCAGTACTTC
CASSQRAEKETQYF
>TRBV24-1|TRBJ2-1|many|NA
TGTGCCACCAGTGATCCTAGGTATGAGCAGTTCTTC
CATSDPRYEQFF
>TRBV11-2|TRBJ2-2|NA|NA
TGTGCCAGCAGCTTATCCCGGAGCTCCCTTCTCGGGGAGCTGTTTTTT
CASSLSRSSLLGELFF
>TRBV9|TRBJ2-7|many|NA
TGTGCCAGCAGCGTAGTGGCAGGTGCCGAGCAGTACTTC
CASSVVAGAEQYF
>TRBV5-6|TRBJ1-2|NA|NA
TGTGCCAGCAGCTGGACAGACAACTATGGCTACACCTTC
CASSWTDNYGYTF
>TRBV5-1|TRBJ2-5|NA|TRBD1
TGCGCCAGCAGCATCGACAGGGGCCGGGAGACCCAGTACTTC
CASSIDRGRETQYF
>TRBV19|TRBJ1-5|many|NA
TGTGCCAGTAGTATCATGGGCCGCGATCAGCCCCAGCATTTT
CASSIMGRDQPQHF
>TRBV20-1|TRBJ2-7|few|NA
TGCAGTGCTAGAGATTGGACGGACCATGCTTTC
CSARDWTDHAF
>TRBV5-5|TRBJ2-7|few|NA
TGTGCCAGCAGCTTGGCGCCAGGGGATCCCTACGAGCAGTACTTC
CASSLAPGDPYEQYF
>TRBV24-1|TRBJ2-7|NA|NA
TGTGCCACCAGTGAGGTAGACAGCCCCTACGAGCAGTACTTC
CATSEVDSPYEQYF
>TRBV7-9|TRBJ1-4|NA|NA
TGTGCCAGCAGCTTAGGGTCGGGGGAAGGTGAAAAACTGTTTTTT
CASSLGSGEGEKLFF
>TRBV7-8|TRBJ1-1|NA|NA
TGTGCCAGCAGCCCGACAGGTTTGGGGAACACTGAAGCTTTCTTT
CASSPTGLGNTEAFF